This T cell receptor beta chain was retrieved from a study of blood T cell repertoires in COVID-19. Overall study context: Italy, Spain and the United States were the sources of the convalescent and acute COVID-19 samples.

The V segment lost 6 bases and the J segment 5 bases; nucleotides outside the gene matches: 7. Germline-derived CDR1 and CDR2 are MNHEY and SMNVEV (reference sequence). CDR3 length: 15 residues. The study drew participants aged about 18 to 90 years from 20 to 30 US areas. All exposed participants met a person with COVID-19 within 2 weeks before entering the study. In the authors' methods: The authors estimated nucleated cell counts from reference gene primer amplification. Sequencing used immunoSEQ multiplex PCR; TCRdb keeps in-frame clones, though not all of them. V and J calls and clone size are copied from that table; D and trimming were computed from the DNA. Seen here are roughly 220,000 clones, 85% to 90% observed once, and the top ten hold approximately 16%.

Sequencing was carried out using PBMCs or T cells enriched from blood (not recorded which). The clonotype originates from a man aged 25 to 45 who had been exposed to COVID-19. The V call is TRBV27, the J call TRBJ1-5; 10 bases map to TRBD1. CDR3 residues: CASSLRGQGHQPQHF. The CDR3 region has the DNA TGTGCCAGCAGCCTGCGGGGACAGGGGCATCAGCCCCAGCATTTT.